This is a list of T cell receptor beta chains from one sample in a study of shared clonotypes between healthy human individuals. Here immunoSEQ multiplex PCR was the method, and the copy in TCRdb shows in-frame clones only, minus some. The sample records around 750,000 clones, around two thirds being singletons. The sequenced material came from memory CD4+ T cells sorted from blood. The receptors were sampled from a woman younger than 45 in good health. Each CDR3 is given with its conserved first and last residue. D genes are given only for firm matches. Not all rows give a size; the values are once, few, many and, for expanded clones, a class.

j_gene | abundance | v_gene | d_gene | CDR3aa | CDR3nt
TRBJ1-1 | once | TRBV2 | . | CASSMRGQNTEAFF | TGTGCCAGCAGTATGAGAGGACAGAACACTGAAGCTTTCTTT
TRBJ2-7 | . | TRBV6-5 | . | CASRARAATTEQYF | TGTGCCAGCAGGGCCCGGGCGGCCACCACAGAGCAGTACTTC
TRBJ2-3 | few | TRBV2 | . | CASSPTTDTQYF | TGTGCCAGCAGCCCTACCACAGATACGCAGTATTTT
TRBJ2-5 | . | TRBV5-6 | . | CASSLMEGGGETQYF | TGTGCCAGCAGCTTGATGGAGGGAGGCGGAGAGACCCAGTACTTC
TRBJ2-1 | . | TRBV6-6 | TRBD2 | CASSYQTSGNEQFF | TGTGCCAGCAGTTACCAGACTAGCGGTAATGAGCAGTTCTTC
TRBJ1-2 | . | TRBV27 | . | CASSFLGAAGYTF | TGTGCCAGCAGTTTCCTCGGAGCAGCCGGCTACACCTTC
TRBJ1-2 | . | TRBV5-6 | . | CASSLAETGYTF | TGTGCCAGCAGCTTGGCCGAGACAGGCTACACCTTC
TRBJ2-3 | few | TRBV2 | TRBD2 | CASSPRTSGGTQYF | TGTGCCAGCAGTCCTAGGACTAGCGGGGGTACGCAGTATTTT
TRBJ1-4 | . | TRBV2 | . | CASSERQNEKLFF | TGTGCCAGCAGTGAGAGACAGAATGAAAAACTGTTTTTT
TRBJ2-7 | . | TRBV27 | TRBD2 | CASSLLAGGPYEQYF | TGTGCCAGCAGTTTATTAGCGGGAGGGCCCTACGAGCAGTACTTC
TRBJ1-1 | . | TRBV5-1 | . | CASSLESNLPNTEAFF | TGCGCCAGCAGCTTGGAATCCAATTTACCGAACACTGAAGCTTTCTTT
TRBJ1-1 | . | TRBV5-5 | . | CASSGLGGQNTEAFF | TGTGCCAGCAGCGGACTAGGGGGACAGAACACTGAAGCTTTCTTT
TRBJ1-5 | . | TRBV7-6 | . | CASSAFEDNNQPQHF | TGTGCCAGCAGCGCGTTTGAAGACAATAATCAGCCCCAGCATTTT
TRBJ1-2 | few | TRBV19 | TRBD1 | CASRTQQGAYGYTF | TGTGCCAGCCGTACTCAACAGGGGGCGTATGGCTACACCTTC
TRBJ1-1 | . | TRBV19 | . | CASSRQDDTEAFF | TGTGCCAGTAGTCGACAGGATGACACTGAAGCTTTCTTT
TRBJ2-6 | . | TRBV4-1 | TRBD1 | CASSQARDRDSGANVLTF | TGCGCCAGCAGCCAAGCAAGGGACAGAGACTCTGGGGCCAACGTCCTGACTTTC
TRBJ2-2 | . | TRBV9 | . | CASSVAGGTVTGELFF | TGTGCCAGCAGCGTGGCGGGCGGGACGGTCACCGGGGAGCTGTTTTTT
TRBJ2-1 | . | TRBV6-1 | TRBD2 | CASSVDGREGQYEQFF | TGTGCCAGCAGTGTCGACGGGAGGGAGGGCCAGTATGAGCAGTTCTTC
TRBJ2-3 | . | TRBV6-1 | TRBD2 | CASSEGALAGTDTQYF | TGTGCCAGCAGTGAAGGTGCGCTAGCGGGCACAGATACGCAGTATTTT
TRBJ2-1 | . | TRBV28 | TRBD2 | CASSPGGRGRGIEQFF | TGTGCCAGCAGCCCAGGGGGGCGCGGGAGGGGGATTGAGCAGTTCTTC
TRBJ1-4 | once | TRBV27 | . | CASSLKRSYNEKLFF | TGTGCCAGCAGTCTTAAACGGAGTTATAATGAAAAACTGTTTTTT
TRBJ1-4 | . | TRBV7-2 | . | CASSFEASNEKLFF | TGTGCCAGCAGCTTTGAGGCCAGCAATGAAAAACTGTTTTTT
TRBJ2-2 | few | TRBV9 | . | CASGAWSPGDTGELFF | TGTGCCAGCGGGGCCTGGTCGCCTGGGGATACCGGGGAGCTGTTTTTT
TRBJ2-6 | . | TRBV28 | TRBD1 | CASSREGTDGANVLTF | TGTGCCAGCAGCCGGGAAGGGACAGATGGGGCCAACGTCCTGACTTTC
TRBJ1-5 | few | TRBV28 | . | CASSTLMRGGNQPQHF | TGTGCCAGCAGCACTTTGATGAGAGGGGGCAATCAGCCCCAGCATTTT
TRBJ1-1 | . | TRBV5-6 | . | CASSPTDRAEAFF | TGTGCCAGCAGCCCGACGGACAGAGCTGAAGCTTTCTTT
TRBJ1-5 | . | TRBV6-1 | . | CASSLRLQPQHF | TGTGCCAGCAGCCTCAGACTGCAGCCCCAGCATTTT
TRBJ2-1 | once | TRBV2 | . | CASGPLGTVNEQFF | TGTGCCAGCGGACCCCTCGGGACGGTGAATGAGCAGTTCTTC
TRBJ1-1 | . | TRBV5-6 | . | CASSSYGAEAFF | TGTGCCAGCAGCTCCTATGGAGCTGAAGCTTTCTTT
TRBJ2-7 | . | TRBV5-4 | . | CASSLGGVNEQYF | TGTGCCAGCAGCTTGGGGGGAGTGAACGAGCAGTACTTC
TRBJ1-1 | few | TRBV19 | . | CATHPRKGKNTEAFF | TGTGCCACTCATCCTAGAAAGGGGAAGAACACTGAAGCTTTCTTT
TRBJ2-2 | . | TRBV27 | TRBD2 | CASRKAGANTGELFF | TGTGCCAGCAGAAAAGCGGGAGCGAACACCGGGGAGCTGTTTTTT
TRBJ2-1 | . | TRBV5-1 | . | CASSLGYGLSEQFF | TGCGCCAGCAGCTTGGGGTACGGTCTATCTGAGCAGTTCTTC
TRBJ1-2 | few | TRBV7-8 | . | CASSLFAGRDYGYTF | TGTGCCAGCAGCTTATTCGCAGGCCGGGACTATGGCTACACCTTC
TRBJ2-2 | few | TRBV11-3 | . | CASSPDPVGELFF | TGTGCCAGCAGCCCCGACCCCGTCGGGGAGCTGTTTTTT
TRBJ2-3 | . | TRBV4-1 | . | CASSQDDSTRGPYTQYF | TGCGCCAGCAGCCAAGATGATTCGACTAGGGGGCCCTATACGCAGTATTTT
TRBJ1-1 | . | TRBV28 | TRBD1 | CASSPGTVRNTEAFF | TGTGCCAGCAGTCCGGGGACAGTGAGGAACACTGAAGCTTTCTTT
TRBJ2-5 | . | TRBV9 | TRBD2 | CASSVHGLAGELETQYF | TGTGCCAGCAGCGTACACGGACTAGCGGGAGAATTGGAGACCCAGTACTTC
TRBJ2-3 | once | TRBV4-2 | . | CASSQDRLEGADTQYF | TGTGCCAGCAGCCAAGATAGGCTCGAGGGGGCAGATACGCAGTATTTT
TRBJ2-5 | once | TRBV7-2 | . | CASSLARMGETQYF | TGTGCCAGCAGCTTAGCACGGATGGGGGAGACCCAGTACTTC
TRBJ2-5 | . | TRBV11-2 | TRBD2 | CASSLAIAGWRETQYF | TGTGCCAGCAGCTTAGCTATAGCGGGATGGCGGGAGACCCAGTACTTC
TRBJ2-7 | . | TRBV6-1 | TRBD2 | CASSEMTSGSLYEQYF | TGTGCCAGCAGTGAAATGACTAGCGGGAGTCTCTACGAGCAGTACTTC
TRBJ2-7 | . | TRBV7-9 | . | CASSLDTRYEQYF | TGTGCCAGCAGCTTAGACACGAGATACGAGCAGTACTTC
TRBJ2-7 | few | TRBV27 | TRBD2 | CASRSFLAGPYEQYF | TGTGCCAGCAGATCGTTCCTAGCGGGACCCTACGAGCAGTACTTC
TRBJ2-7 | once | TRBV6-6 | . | CASSYRSEQYF | TGTGCCAGCAGTTACCGTAGCGAGCAGTACTTC
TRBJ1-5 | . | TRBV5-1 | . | CASIRSGGNQPQHF | TGCGCCAGCATCAGATCGGGGGGGAATCAGCCCCAGCATTTT
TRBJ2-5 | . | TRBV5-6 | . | CASSSGLPGLTLAQYF | TGTGCCAGCAGCTCCGGATTGCCGGGACTGACTTTGGCCCAGTACTTC
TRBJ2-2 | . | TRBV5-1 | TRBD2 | CASSLAGTSLPGELFF | TGCGCCAGCAGCTTGGCCGGGACTAGCCTCCCCGGGGAGCTGTTTTTT
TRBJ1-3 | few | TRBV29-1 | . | CSALGVDGSDNTIYF | TGCAGCGCCCTAGGAGTTGACGGTAGTGATAACACCATATATTTT
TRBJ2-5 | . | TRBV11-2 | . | CASSFRETQYF | TGTGCCAGCAGCTTTCGAGAGACCCAGTACTTC
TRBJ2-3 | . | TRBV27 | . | CASKEPGTDTQYF | TGTGCCAGCAAAGAACCGGGAACAGATACGCAGTATTTT
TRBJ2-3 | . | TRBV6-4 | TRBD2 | CASSDPGLVGTQYF | TGTGCCAGCAGTGACCCGGGACTAGTCGGTACGCAGTATTTT
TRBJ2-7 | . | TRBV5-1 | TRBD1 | CASSLATGAGEQYF | TGCGCCAGCAGCTTGGCGACAGGGGCAGGGGAGCAGTACTTC
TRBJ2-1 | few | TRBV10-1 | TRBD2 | CASSEVLTSGKREQFF | TGCGCCAGCAGTGAGGTTTTGACTAGCGGGAAGCGGGAGCAGTTCTTC
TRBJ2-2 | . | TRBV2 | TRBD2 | CASKGTSGNTGELFF | TGTGCCAGCAAAGGGACTAGCGGGAACACCGGGGAGCTGTTTTTT
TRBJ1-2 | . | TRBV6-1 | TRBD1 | CASSEPGLRTGSGYGYTF | TGTGCCAGCAGTGAACCCGGACTTAGGACAGGGAGCGGCTATGGCTACACCTTC
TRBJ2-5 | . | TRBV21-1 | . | CANNQETQYF | TGTGCCAACAACCAAGAGACCCAGTACTTC
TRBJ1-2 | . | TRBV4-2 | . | CASSQVEFWAVF | TGTGCCAGCAGCCAAGTCGAGTTTTGGGCAGTCTTC
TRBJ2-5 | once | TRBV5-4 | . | CASSLLGGARETQYF | TGTGCCAGCAGCTTGCTTGGGGGGGCCAGGGAGACCCAGTACTTC
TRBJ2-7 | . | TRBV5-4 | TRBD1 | CASSLGQGLYEQYF | TGTGCCAGCAGCTTGGGACAGGGCCTCTACGAGCAGTACTTC